These T cell receptor beta chains were read from a single sample in a study of T cell responses to AZD1222 COVID-19 vaccine. Sequencing used immunoSEQ multiplex PCR; TCRdb keeps in-frame clones, though not all of them. The data hold 60,000 to 75,000 clones, with 65% to 90% observed a single time. The specimen was peripheral blood, collected on day 0 of AZD1222 vaccination. The source of these receptors is an adult in good health. CDR3s include the opening cysteine and the closing phenylalanine or tryptophan. D genes are given only for firm matches. Clone size is stated in some rows and not others, as once, few, many or a class when expanded.

DNA	CDR3	J	size	V	D
TGTGCCAGCAGCAACCGCGAGGATAGCGGAGTGGGCCAAGAGACCCAGTACTTC	CASSNREDSGVGQETQYF	TRBJ2-5	NA	TRBV21-1	NA
TGTGCCAGCAGTCCGGGACAGACGCCTTTGTATGGCTACACCTTC	CASSPGQTPLYGYTF	TRBJ1-2	NA	TRBV6-2/TRBV6-3	TRBD1
TGTGCCACCGAGGGGGACAAAAGCACTGAAGCTTTCTTT	CATEGDKSTEAFF	TRBJ1-1	NA	TRBV24-1	NA
TGTGCCAGCAGTCGATTATTTAGCAATCAGCCCCAGCATTTT	CASSRLFSNQPQHF	TRBJ1-5	NA	TRBV28	NA
TGTGCCAGCACCTTGGGGACTAGCGGAAACAATGAGCAGTTCTTC	CASTLGTSGNNEQFF	TRBJ2-1	NA	TRBV7-2	TRBD2
TGTGCCAGCAGCTCACAGGGGGGCACTGAAGCTTTCTTT	CASSSQGGTEAFF	TRBJ1-1	NA	TRBV7-9	TRBD1
TGTGCCAGCAGCCCAGCGCAGGGTAGACAGCCCCAGCATTTT	CASSPAQGRQPQHF	TRBJ1-5	few	TRBV7-2	NA
TGTGCCAGCAGCTCAACCGGGGCCGGGGAGACCCAGTACTTC	CASSSTGAGETQYF	TRBJ2-5	NA	TRBV7-3	NA
TGTGCCAGCAGTTTATACCTCAATCAGCCCCAGCATTTT	CASSLYLNQPQHF	TRBJ1-5	NA	TRBV28	NA
TGTGCCAGCAGTCCCAGACAGGCCGCCTCTGGAAACACCATATATTTT	CASSPRQAASGNTIYF	TRBJ1-3	few	TRBV28	NA
TGTGCCAGCACCCAGGGTGGAGAAAAACTGTTTTTT	CASTQGGEKLFF	TRBJ1-4	once	TRBV28	NA
TGTGCCAGCAGTTATAAACAGGGTAGTGGAAACACCATATATTTT	CASSYKQGSGNTIYF	TRBJ1-3	NA	TRBV6-5	NA
TGTGCCAGTAAGGGACAGGGGTTTAGCTATGGCTACACCTTC	CASKGQGFSYGYTF	TRBJ1-2	NA	TRBV19	TRBD1
TGTGCCAGCAGCCCGGGACAGGGCCAGCCCCAGCATTTT	CASSPGQGQPQHF	TRBJ1-5	NA	TRBV11-1	TRBD1
TGTGCCATCAGTGATGCAGGATTGGATCAGCCCCAGCATTTT	CAISDAGLDQPQHF	TRBJ1-5	NA	TRBV10-3	NA
TGTGCCAGTAGTAGACCCTCCGATACGCAGTATTTT	CASSRPSDTQYF	TRBJ2-3	NA	TRBV19	NA